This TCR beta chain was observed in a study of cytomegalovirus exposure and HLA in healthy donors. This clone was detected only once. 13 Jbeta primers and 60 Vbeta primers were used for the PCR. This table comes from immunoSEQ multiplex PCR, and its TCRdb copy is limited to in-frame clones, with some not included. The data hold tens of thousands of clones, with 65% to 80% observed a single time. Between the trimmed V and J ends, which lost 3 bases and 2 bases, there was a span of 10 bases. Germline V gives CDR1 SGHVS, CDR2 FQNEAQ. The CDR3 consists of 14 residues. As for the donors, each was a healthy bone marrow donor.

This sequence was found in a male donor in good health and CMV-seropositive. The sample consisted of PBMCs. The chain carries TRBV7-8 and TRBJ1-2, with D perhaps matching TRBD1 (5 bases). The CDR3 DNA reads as TGTGCCAGCAGCTTTGACAGACGGAACTATGGCTACACCTTC. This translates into CASSFDRRNYGYTF.